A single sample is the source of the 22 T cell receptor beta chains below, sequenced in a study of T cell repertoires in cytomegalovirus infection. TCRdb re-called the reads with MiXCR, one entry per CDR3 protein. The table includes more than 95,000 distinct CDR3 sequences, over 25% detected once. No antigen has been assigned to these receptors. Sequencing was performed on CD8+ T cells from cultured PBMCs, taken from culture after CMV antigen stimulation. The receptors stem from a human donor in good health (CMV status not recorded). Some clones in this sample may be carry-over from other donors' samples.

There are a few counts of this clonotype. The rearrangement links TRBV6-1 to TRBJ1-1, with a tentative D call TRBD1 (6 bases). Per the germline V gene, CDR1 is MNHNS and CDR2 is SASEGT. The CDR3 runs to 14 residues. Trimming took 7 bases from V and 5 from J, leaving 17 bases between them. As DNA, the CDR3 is TGTGCCAGCACCCAAGGGGGTTCGGAGACTGAAGCTTTCTTT. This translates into CASTQGGSETEAFF.

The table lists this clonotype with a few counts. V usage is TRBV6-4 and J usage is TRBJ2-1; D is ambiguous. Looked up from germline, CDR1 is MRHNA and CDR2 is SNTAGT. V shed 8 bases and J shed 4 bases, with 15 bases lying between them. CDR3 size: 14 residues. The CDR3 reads CASSPGPDYNEQFF. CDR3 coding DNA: TGTGCCAGCTCCCCGGGCCCTGATTACAATGAGCAGTTCTTC.

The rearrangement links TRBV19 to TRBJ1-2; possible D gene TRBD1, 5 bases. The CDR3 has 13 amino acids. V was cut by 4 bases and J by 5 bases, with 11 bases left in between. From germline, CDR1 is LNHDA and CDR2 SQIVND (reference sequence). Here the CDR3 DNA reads TGTGCCAGTAGTACCGGGACTCAGTATGGCTACACCTTC. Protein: CASSTGTQYGYTF.

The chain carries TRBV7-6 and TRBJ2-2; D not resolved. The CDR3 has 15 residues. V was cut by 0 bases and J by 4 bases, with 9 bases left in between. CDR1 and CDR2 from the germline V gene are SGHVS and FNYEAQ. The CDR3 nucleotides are TGTGCCAGCAGCTTAGCCGGTGGAATCACCGGGGAGCTGTTTTTT. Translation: CASSLAGGITGELFF.

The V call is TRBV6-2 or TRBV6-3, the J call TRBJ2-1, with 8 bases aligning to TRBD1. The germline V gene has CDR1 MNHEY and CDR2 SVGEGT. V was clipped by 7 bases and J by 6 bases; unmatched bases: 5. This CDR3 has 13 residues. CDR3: CASTDDRGNEQFF. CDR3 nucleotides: TGTGCCAGCACCGATGACAGGGGCAATGAGCAGTTCTTC.

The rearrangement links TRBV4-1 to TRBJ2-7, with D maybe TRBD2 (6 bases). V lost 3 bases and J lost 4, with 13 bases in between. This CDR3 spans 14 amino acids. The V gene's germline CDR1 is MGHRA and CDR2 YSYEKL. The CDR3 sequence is CASSHTTAGYEQYF. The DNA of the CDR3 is TGCGCCAGCAGCCATACAACGGCGGGGTACGAGCAGTACTTC.

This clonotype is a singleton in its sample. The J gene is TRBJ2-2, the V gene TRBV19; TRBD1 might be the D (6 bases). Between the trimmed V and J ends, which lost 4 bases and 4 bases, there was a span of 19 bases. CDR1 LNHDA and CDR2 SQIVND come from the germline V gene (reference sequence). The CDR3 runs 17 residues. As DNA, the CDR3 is TGTGCCAGTAGTAAAGCGCCGGGACACTTACTCACCGGGGAGCTGTTTTTT. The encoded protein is CASSKAPGHLLTGELFF.

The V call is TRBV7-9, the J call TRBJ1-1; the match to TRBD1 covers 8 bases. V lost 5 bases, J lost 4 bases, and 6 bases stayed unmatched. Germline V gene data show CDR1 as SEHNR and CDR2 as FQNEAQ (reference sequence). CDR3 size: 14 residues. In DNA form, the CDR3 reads TGTGCCAGCAGCCCGGACAGGGTCAGCACTGAAGCTTTCTTT. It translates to CASSPDRVSTEAFF. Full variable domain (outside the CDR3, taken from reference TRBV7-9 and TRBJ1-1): DTGVSQNPRHKITKRGQNVTFRCDPISEHNRLYWYRQTLGQGPEFLTYFQNEAQLEKSRLLSDRFSAERPKGSFSTLEIQRTEQGDSAMYLCASSPDRVSTEAFFGQGTRLTVV.

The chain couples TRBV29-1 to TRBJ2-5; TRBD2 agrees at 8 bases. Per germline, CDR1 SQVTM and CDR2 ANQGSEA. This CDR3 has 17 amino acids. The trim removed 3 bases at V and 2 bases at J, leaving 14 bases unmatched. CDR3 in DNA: TGCAGCGTTGACAGGAGCTTGCGGGGGGCTCCTCAAGAGACCCAGTACTTC. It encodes CSVDRSLRGAPQETQYF.

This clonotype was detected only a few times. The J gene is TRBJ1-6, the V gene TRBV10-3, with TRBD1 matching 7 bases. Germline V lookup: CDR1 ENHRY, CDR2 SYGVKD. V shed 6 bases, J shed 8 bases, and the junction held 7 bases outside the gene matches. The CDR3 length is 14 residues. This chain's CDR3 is CAIRRDREHSPLHF. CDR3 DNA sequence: TGTGCCATCAGGCGCGACAGGGAGCATTCACCCCTCCACTTT.

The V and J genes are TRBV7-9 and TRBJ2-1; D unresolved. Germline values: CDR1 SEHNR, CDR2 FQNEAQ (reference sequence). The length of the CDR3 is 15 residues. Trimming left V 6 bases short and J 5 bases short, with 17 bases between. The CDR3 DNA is TGTGCCAGCAGTCCCGTGATAAATCCCCACAATGAGCAGTTCTTC. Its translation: CASSPVINPHNEQFF.

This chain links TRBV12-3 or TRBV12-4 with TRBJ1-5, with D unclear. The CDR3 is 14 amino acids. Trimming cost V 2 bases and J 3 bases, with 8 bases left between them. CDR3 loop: CASSLKRFNQPQHF. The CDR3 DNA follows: TGTGCCAGCAGTTTAAAACGGTTCAATCAGCCCCAGCATTTT.

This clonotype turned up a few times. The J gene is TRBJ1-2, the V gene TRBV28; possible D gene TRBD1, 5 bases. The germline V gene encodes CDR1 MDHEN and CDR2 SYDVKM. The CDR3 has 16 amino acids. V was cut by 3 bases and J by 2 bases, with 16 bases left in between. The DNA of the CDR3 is TGTGCCAGCAGTTTGGTCGGGGCCACACCAAACTATGGCTACACCTTC. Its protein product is CASSLVGATPNYGYTF.

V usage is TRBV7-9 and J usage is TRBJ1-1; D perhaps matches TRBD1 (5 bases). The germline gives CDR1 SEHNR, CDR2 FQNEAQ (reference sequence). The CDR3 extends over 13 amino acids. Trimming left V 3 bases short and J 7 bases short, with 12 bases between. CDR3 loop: CASSFGGYIEAFF. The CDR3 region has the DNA TGTGCCAGCAGCTTTGGGGGATACATTGAAGCTTTCTTT.

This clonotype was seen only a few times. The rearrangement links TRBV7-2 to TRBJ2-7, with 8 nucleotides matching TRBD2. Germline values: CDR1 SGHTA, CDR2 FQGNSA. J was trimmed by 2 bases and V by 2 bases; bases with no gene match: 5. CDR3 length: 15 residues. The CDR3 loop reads CASSLLSGGAYEQYF. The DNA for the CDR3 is TGTGCCAGCAGCTTACTCTCCGGGGGGGCCTACGAGCAGTACTTC.

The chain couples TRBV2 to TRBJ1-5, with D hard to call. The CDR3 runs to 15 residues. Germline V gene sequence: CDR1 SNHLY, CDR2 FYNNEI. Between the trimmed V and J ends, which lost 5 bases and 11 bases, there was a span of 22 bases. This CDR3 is CASSTYDTPYKSQHF. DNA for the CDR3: TGTGCCAGCAGTACATATGACACGCCGTATAAGTCCCAGCATTTT. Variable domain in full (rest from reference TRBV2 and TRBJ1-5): EPEVTQTPSHQVTQMGQEVILRCVPISNHLYFYWYRQILGQKVEFLVSFYNNEISEKSEIFDDQFSVERPDGSNFTLKIRSTKLEDSAMYFCASSTYDTPYKSQHFGDGTRLSIL.

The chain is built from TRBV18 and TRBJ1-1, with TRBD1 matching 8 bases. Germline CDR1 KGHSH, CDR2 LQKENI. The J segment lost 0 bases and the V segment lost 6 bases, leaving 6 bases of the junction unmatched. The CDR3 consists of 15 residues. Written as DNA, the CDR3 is TGTGCCAGCTCCGCCGGGACAGGAATGAACACTGAAGCTTTCTTT. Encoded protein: CASSAGTGMNTEAFF.

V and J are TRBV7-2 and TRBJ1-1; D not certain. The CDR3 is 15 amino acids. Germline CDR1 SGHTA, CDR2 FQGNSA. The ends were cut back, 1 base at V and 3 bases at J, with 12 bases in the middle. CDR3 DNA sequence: TGTGCCAGCAGCTTAGAGTTTTGGACCTACACTGAAGCTTTCTTT. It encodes CASSLEFWTYTEAFF.

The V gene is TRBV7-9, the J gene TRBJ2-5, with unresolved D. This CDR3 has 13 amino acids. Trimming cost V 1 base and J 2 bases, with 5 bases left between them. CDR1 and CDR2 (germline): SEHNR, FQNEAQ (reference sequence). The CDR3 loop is CASSLENQETQYF. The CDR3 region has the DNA TGTGCCAGCAGCTTAGAGAATCAAGAGACCCAGTACTTC.

CDR3 nucleotide sequence: TGTGCCAGCATATCAACCCCGAGGCTAGCGGGGTACAATGAGCAGTTCTTC. Translation: CASISTPRLAGYNEQFF. V is TRBV6-1 and J is TRBJ2-1; 9 nucleotides match TRBD2. Trimming removed 7 bases from V and 4 bases from J; junction bases left unmatched: 14. Germline CDR1 MNHNS, CDR2 SASEGT. The CDR3 is 17 residues long.

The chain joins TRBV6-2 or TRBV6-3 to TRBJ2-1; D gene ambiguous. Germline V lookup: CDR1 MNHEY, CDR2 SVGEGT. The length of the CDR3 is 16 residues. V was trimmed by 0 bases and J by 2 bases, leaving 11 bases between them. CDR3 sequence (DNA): TGTGCCAGCAGTTACTCAGAGGTGTCCCCCTACAATGAGCAGTTCTTC. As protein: CASSYSEVSPYNEQFF.

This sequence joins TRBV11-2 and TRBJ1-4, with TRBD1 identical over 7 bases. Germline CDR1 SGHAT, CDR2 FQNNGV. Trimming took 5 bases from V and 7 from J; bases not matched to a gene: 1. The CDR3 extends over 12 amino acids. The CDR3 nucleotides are TGTGCCAGCAGCGACAGGGTTGAAAAACTGTTTTTT. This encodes CASSDRVEKLFF.